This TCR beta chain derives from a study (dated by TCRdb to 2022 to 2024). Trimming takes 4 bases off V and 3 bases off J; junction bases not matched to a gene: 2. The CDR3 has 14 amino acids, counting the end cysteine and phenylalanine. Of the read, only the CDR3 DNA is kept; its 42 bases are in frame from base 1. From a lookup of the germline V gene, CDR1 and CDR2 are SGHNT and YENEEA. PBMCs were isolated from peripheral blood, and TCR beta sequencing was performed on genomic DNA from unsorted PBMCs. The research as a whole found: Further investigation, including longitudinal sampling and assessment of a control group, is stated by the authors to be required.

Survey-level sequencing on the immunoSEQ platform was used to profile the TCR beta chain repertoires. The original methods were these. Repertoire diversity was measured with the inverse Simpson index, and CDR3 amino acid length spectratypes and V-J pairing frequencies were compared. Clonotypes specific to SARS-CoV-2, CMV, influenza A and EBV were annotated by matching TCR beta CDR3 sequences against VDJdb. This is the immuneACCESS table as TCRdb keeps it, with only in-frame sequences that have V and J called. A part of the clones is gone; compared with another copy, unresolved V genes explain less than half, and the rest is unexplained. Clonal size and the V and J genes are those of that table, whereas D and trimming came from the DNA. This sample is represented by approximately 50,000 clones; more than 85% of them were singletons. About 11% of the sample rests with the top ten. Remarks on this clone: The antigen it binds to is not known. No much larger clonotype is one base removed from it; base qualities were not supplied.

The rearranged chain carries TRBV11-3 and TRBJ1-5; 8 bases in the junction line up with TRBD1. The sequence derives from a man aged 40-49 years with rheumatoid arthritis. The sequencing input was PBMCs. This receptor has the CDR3 CASSWDRSNQPQHF. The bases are TGTGCCAGCAGCTGGGACAGGTCCAATCAGCCCCAGCATTTT.